Shown below are 30 T cell receptor beta chains from a single sample sequenced in a study of identical twins. Each CDR3 protein is one row after TCRdb ran MiXCR on the 5' RACE reads. Here the sample spans fewer than 350,000 distinct CDR3 sequences, more than 6.5% being singletons. These same data were also listed under a study on yellow fever vaccine responses in identical twins.

The material sequenced was memory (CD45RO+) T cells sorted from blood. The receptors shown here come from a woman aged 18-29 years in good health.

Many counts were recorded for this clonotype. CDR3 bases: TGCGCCAGCAGCTTGGCTTTTGAGGGGAATGAGCAGTTCTTC. Amino acid sequence: CASSLAFEGNEQFF. This chain links TRBV5-1 with TRBJ2-1; either TRBD1 or TRBD2 may supply D (5 bases each). CDR1 and CDR2 (germline): SGHRS, YFSETQ. Trimming took 0 bases from V and 7 from J, leaving 11 bases between them. This CDR3 is built from 14 residues.

There are many counts of this clonotype. The rearrangement links TRBV28 to TRBJ1-4; 7 bases match TRBD1. CDR1 is MDHEN and CDR2 is SYDVKM in the germline V gene. After removal of 7 bases from V and 7 bases from J, the junction contained 9 bases not matched to a gene. This CDR3 is built from 14 residues. DNA of the CDR3: TGTGCCAGCAAATACAGGGGTGGGCCTGAAAAACTGTTTTTT. This encodes CASKYRGGPEKLFF.

This clonotype has more than one count but fewer than ten. V gene TRBV4-1 combines with J gene TRBJ1-1, with D hard to call. V shed 4 bases and J shed 1 base, with 16 bases lying between them. This CDR3 comprises 16 residues. Per germline, CDR1 MGHRA and CDR2 YSYEKL. The DNA for the CDR3 is TGCGCCAGCAGCCCCCCCGGTACATTCGGGAACACTGAAGCTTTCTTT. This translates into CASSPPGTFGNTEAFF.

This clonotype showed up just a few times. This rearrangement joins TRBV9 to TRBJ1-1; 7 nucleotides align to TRBD1. J gave up 5 bases and V 0 bases, and 7 bases lay outside the gene matches. CDR1 and CDR2 (germline): SGDLS, YYNGEE. The CDR3 is 15 amino acids. The CDR3 reads CASSVGPGGMTEAFF. The DNA for the CDR3 is TGTGCCAGCAGCGTAGGCCCAGGGGGAATGACTGAAGCTTTCTTT.

This clonotype was found many times. The V call is TRBV4-2, the J call TRBJ2-1; a possible D gene is TRBD2 (5 bases). The length of the CDR3 is 14 residues. Trimming took off 1 base at V and 7 bases at J, with 11 bases between the two ends. Germline loops: CDR1 LGHNA, CDR2 YNFKEQ. The DNA for the CDR3 is TGTGCCAGCAGCCAAGCCGGACTTATTAATGAGCAGTTCTTC. It yields the protein CASSQAGLINEQFF.

This clonotype appeared many times. This chain joins TRBV5-5 and TRBJ2-1; 10 positions match TRBD1. The length of the CDR3 is 16 residues. V lost 4 bases to trimming and J lost 6 bases; unmatched junction nucleotides: 10. Germline loops: CDR1 SGHKS, CDR2 YYEKEE (reference sequence). The CDR3: CASSRSGQGFGNEQFF. CDR3 nucleotides: TGTGCCAGCAGCCGTTCGGGACAGGGGTTCGGCAATGAGCAGTTCTTC.

This sequence joins TRBV5-6 and TRBJ1-5; the D gene is possibly TRBD1 (5 bases). The CDR3 extends over 14 amino acids. Trimming stripped 7 bases from V and 1 base from J, with 12 bases between. The germline V gene encodes CDR1 SGHDT and CDR2 YYEEEE. CDR3 nucleotides: TGTGCCAGCCAGAGGAGGGGAAGCAATCAGCCCCAGCATTTT. This encodes CASQRRGSNQPQHF. Full variable domain (outside the CDR3, taken from reference TRBV5-6 and TRBJ1-5): DAGVTQSPTHLIKTRGQQVTLRCSPKSGHDTVSWYQQALGQGPQFIFQYYEEEERQRGNFPDRFSGHQFPNYSSELNVNALLLGDSALYLCASQRRGSNQPQHFGDGTRLSIL.

This clonotype has only a few counts. The chain combines TRBV10-3 with TRBJ2-3, with TRBD2 matching over 10 bases. After removal of 3 bases from V and 4 bases from J, the junction contained 4 bases not matched to a gene. This CDR3 contains 15 residues. Germline assignment: CDR1 ENHRY and CDR2 SYGVKD. Here the CDR3 DNA reads TGTGCCATCAGTGATACTAGCGGGACGGCAGATACGCAGTATTTT. As protein: CAISDTSGTADTQYF.

This clonotype appeared a few times. The J gene is TRBJ2-1, the V gene TRBV27; tentative D call: TRBD2 (5 bases). V was shortened by 2 bases and J by 0 bases, with 11 bases between the two germline ends. CDR3 length: 16 residues. Germline V gene data show CDR1 as MNHEY and CDR2 as SMNVEV (reference sequence). The CDR3 spells CASSLIQRSSYNEQFF. The DNA of the CDR3 is TGTGCCAGCAGTTTAATTCAGCGGAGCTCCTACAATGAGCAGTTCTTC.

This clonotype was counted only a few times. In this CDR3 the conserved last residue, phenylalanine or tryptophan, is missing, so a read error is likely. This chain uses TRBV5-1 with TRBJ2-2; 9 bases are a match to TRBD1. The CDR3 covers 15 residues. Germline V gives CDR1 SGHRS, CDR2 YFSETQ. The J segment lost 9 bases and the V segment lost 0 bases, leaving 6 bases of the junction unmatched. The CDR3 DNA sequence: TGCGCCAGCAGCTTGGCCGGGACAGGGAGCCGGGAGCTGTTTTCT. The encoded protein is CASSLAGTGSRELFS.

This clonotype was counted between two and nine times. This chain joins TRBV28 and TRBJ2-1; D may be TRBD1 (5 bases). Trimming removed 3 bases from V and 7 bases from J, with 19 bases in between. The CDR3 runs 16 residues. Germline V gene lookup returns CDR1 MDHEN and CDR2 SYDVKM. Written as DNA, the CDR3 is TGTGCCAGCAGTTTTGTAGGTCTCAGGGTTCAAAATGAGCAGTTCTTC. Protein sequence: CASSFVGLRVQNEQFF.

This clonotype was counted between two and nine times. The J gene is TRBJ2-1, the V gene TRBV3-1; D perhaps matches TRBD1 (5 bases). The CDR3 is made up of 15 amino acids. Per germline, CDR1 LGHDT and CDR2 YNNKEL (reference sequence). Trimming removed 1 base from V and 9 bases from J, with 16 bases in between. The CDR3 sequence is CASSQGRTGNAEQFF. As DNA, the CDR3 is TGTGCCAGCAGCCAAGGAAGAACAGGTAATGCTGAGCAGTTCTTC.

This clonotype was seen ten or more times. The chain uses TRBV6-4 and TRBJ2-6; either TRBD1 or TRBD2 may fit D (6 bases each). The V end was cut by 2 bases, the J end by 0 bases, with 8 bases between. Germline assignment: CDR1 MRHNA and CDR2 SNTAGT. The CDR3 contains 16 residues. In DNA, the CDR3 is TGTGCCAGCAGTGACAGGGGGGACTCTGGGGCCAACGTCCTGACTTTC. Its protein is CASSDRGDSGANVLTF.

The chain joins TRBV2 to TRBJ1-4, with D uncertain. The CDR3 totals 15 residues. Germline V gene data show CDR1 as SNHLY and CDR2 as FYNNEI. Deletions cut 6 bases from V and 0 bases from J, with 11 bases between. CDR3 in amino acids: CASSQSSATNEKLFF. The CDR3 coding sequence is TGTGCCAGCAGCCAAAGCTCCGCAACTAATGAAAAACTGTTTTTT. Combining the CDR3 with reference TRBV2 and TRBJ1-4 gives the whole variable domain EPEVTQTPSHQVTQMGQEVILRCVPISNHLYFYWYRQILGQKVEFLVSFYNNEISEKSEIFDDQFSVERPDGSNFTLKIRSTKLEDSAMYFCASSQSSATNEKLFFGSGTQLSVL.

This clonotype showed up many times. The chain has TRBV11-2 and TRBJ2-2; 8 nucleotides line up with TRBD1. The CDR3 has 15 amino acids. Germline values: CDR1 SGHAT, CDR2 FQNNGV. The V and J ends lost 0 bases and 8 bases, in that order; junction bases with no gene match: 5. The DNA for the CDR3 is TGTGCCAGCAGCTTAGAGGACAGGGTGATGGGGGAGCTGTTTTTT. As protein: CASSLEDRVMGELFF.

This clonotype was detected many times. The CDR3 spells CASRGGGQGGEAFF. The DNA for the CDR3 is TGTGCCAGCAGGGGAGGTGGACAGGGGGGTGAAGCTTTCTTT. V gene TRBV12-3 or TRBV12-4 combines with J gene TRBJ1-1; 10 bases line up with TRBD1. V lost 6 bases to trimming and J lost 7 bases; unmatched junction nucleotides: 8. There are 14 residues in the CDR3.

The genes are TRBV5-1 and TRBJ1-1; D is ambiguous. Per germline, CDR1 SGHRS and CDR2 YFSETQ. CDR3 length: 14 residues. Trimming pared 0 bases from V and 0 bases from J, leaving 6 bases between. CDR3 loop: CASSLGAMNTEAFF. The DNA for the CDR3 is TGCGCCAGCAGCTTGGGGGCCATGAACACTGAAGCTTTCTTT.

The chain employs TRBV12-3 or TRBV12-4 and TRBJ1-2; D is unclear. The CDR3 spans 13 residues. V lost 6 bases, J lost 8 bases, and 16 bases lay in between. In DNA form, the CDR3 reads TGTGCCAGCAGACCCGAAAACACTGCCGGCTACACCTTC. It specifies CASRPENTAGYTF.

This clonotype showed up just a few times. The chain combines TRBV5-6 with TRBJ2-1; the match to TRBD2 covers 13 bases. Per the germline V gene, CDR1 is SGHDT and CDR2 is YYEEEE. J gave up 10 bases and V 4 bases, and 8 bases lay outside the gene matches. The CDR3 consists of 15 residues. CDR3 in amino acids: CASSPGTSGIREQFF. The CDR3 DNA is TGTGCCAGCAGCCCTGGGACTAGCGGGATCCGGGAGCAGTTCTTC.

Many counts were recorded for this clonotype. The rearrangement joins TRBV15 to TRBJ2-1; perhaps D is TRBD1 or TRBD2 (5 bases each). The CDR3 covers 15 residues. Trimming cost V 3 bases and J 5 bases, with 14 bases left between them. Germline CDR1 LNHNV, CDR2 YYDKDF (reference sequence). CDR3: CATSSGWDDHNEQFF. DNA of the CDR3: TGTGCCACCAGCAGCGGCTGGGACGACCACAATGAGCAGTTCTTC.

This clonotype was recorded at least ten times. The chain is built from TRBV12-3 or TRBV12-4 and TRBJ2-2, with D perhaps assigned TRBD1 or TRBD2 (5 bases each). The CDR3 consists of 14 residues. The V and J ends lost 2 bases and 4 bases respectively, with 8 bases between them. The CDR3 DNA follows: TGTGCCAGCAGTTTAAGTGGGGGCACCGGGGAGCTGTTTTTT. Residues: CASSLSGGTGELFF.

This clonotype was observed a handful of times. The chain has TRBV2 and TRBJ2-7; tentatively, D is TRBD2 (6 bases). The CDR3 is 14 amino acids. The germline V gene encodes CDR1 SNHLY and CDR2 FYNNEI. Trimming left V 6 bases short and J 3 bases short, with 15 bases between. As DNA, the CDR3 is TGTGCCAGCAGGGAAATAGCGGCCTTCTACGAGCAGTACTTC. This gives the protein CASREIAAFYEQYF.

The sample holds many counts of this clonotype. This chain links TRBV19 with TRBJ2-1; no clear D gene. Germline CDR1 reads LNHDA; CDR2 reads SQIVND (reference sequence). V was trimmed by 2 bases and J by 5 bases, leaving 13 bases between them. This CDR3 spans 15 amino acids. The CDR3 nucleotides are TGTGCCAGTAGTATATGGGGTTTGGGGAACAATGAGCAGTTCTTC. Its translation: CASSIWGLGNNEQFF.

This clonotype was detected ten times or more. This chain joins TRBV6-1 and TRBJ1-5; TRBD1 matches 12 bases. CDR1 and CDR2 (germline): MNHNS, SASEGT. V trimming: 6 bases; J trimming: 7 bases; junction bases outside the gene matches: 10. The CDR3 spans 16 residues. The chain's CDR3 is CASSQGTGGTGQPQHF. CDR3 sequence (DNA): TGTGCCAGCAGCCAAGGGACAGGGGGCACAGGGCAGCCCCAGCATTTT.

V is TRBV4-2 and J is TRBJ2-5; TRBD1 might be the D (6 bases). V was shortened by 1 base and J by 5 bases, with 14 bases between the two germline ends. Germline V gene lookup returns CDR1 LGHNA and CDR2 YNFKEQ. This CDR3 is built from 15 residues. Here the CDR3 DNA reads TGTGCCAGCAGCCAAGGCAGGGGTACGCCGGAGACCCAGTACTTC. This codes for CASSQGRGTPETQYF.

This clonotype was recorded many times. CDR3 in amino acids: CASSPPGQTLQETQYF. Written as DNA, the CDR3 is TGTGCCAGCAGCCCACCGGGACAGACGCTACAAGAGACCCAGTACTTC. The gene calls are TRBV28 and TRBJ2-5, with 7 bases matching TRBD1. Germline CDR1 and CDR2: MDHEN and SYDVKM. This CDR3 contains 16 residues. V shed 6 bases and J 2 bases; nucleotides not matched to a gene: 12.

V and J are TRBV20-1 and TRBJ2-1; 15 nucleotides align to TRBD2. The CDR3 is 15 amino acids. V shed 6 bases and J 6 bases; nucleotides not matched to a gene: 6. Germline CDR1 is DFQATT and CDR2 is SNEGSKA (reference sequence). This chain's CDR3 is CSAPRGLAGGNEQFF. CDR3 nucleotides: TGCAGTGCCCCACGGGGACTAGCGGGGGGCAATGAGCAGTTCTTC.

In its sample, this clonotype was seen a few times. The CDR3 spells CASSDIKGTVNTGELFF. In DNA, the CDR3 is TGTGCCAGCAGTGATATTAAAGGGACAGTAAACACCGGGGAGCTGTTTTTT. This chain joins TRBV2 and TRBJ2-2, with 7 bases that match TRBD1. Germline-derived CDR1 and CDR2 are SNHLY and FYNNEI. V lost 3 bases, J lost 2 bases, and 9 bases stayed unmatched. The CDR3 has 17 amino acids.

J is TRBJ1-2 and V is TRBV18, with no clear D. This CDR3 contains 17 residues. The germline gives CDR1 KGHSH, CDR2 LQKENI. V lost 0 bases and J lost 4, with 18 bases in between. In DNA form, the CDR3 reads TGTGCCAGCTCACCACCGATTGGTCTTTTCTACATCTATGGCTACACCTTC. This translates into CASSPPIGLFYIYGYTF.

This clonotype was seen ten or more times. This chain links TRBV9 with TRBJ2-1; 8 nucleotides align to TRBD1. Germline V gene data show CDR1 as SGDLS and CDR2 as YYNGEE. The CDR3 sequence is 15 residues long. The junction had 6 bases not matched to a gene; V was cut back by 3 bases and J by 4 bases. The CDR3 DNA follows: TGTGCCAGCAGCGCCGGACAGGGAGGTTACAATGAGCAGTTCTTC. As protein: CASSAGQGGYNEQFF.